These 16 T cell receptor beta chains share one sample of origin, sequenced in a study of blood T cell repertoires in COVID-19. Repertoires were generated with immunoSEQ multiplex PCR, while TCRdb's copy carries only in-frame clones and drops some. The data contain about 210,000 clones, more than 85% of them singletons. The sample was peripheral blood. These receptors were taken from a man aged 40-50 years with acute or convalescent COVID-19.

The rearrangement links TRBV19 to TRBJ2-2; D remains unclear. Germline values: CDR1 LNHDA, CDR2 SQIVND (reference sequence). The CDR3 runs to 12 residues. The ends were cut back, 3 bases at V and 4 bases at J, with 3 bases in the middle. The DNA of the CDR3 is TGTGCCAGTAGTATCCGCACCGGGGAGCTGTTTTTT. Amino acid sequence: CASSIRTGELFF.

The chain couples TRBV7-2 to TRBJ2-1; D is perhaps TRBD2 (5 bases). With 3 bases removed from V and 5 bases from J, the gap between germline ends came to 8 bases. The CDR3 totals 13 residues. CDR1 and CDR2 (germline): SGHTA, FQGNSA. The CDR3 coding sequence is TGTGCCAGCAGCTTCGGACTCAACAATGAGCAGTTCTTC. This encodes CASSFGLNNEQFF.

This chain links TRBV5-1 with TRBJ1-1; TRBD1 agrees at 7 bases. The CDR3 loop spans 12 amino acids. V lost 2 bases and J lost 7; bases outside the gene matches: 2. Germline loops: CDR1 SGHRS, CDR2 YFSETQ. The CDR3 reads CASSLGQVEAFF. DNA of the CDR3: TGCGCCAGCAGCTTAGGACAGGTTGAAGCTTTCTTT.

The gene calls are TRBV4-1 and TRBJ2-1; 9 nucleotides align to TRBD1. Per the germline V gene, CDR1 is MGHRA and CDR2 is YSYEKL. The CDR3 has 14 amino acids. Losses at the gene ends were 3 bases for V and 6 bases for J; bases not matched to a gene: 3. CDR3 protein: CASSHLTGGNEQFF. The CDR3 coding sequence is TGCGCCAGCAGCCATCTGACAGGGGGCAATGAGCAGTTCTTC.

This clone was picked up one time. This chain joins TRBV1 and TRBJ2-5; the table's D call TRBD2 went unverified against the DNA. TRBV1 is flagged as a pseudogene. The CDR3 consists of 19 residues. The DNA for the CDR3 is TGCACCAGCAGCCAAGAGGGGTGGGTAGCGGGGGTGCGGCCGGAGACCCAGTACTTC. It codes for CTSSQEGWVAGVRPETQYF.

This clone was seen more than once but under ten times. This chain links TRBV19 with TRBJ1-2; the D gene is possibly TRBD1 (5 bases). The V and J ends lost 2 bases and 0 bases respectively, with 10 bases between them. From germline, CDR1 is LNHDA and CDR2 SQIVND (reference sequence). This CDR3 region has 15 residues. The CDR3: CASSISTTANYGYTF. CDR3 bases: TGTGCCAGTAGTATATCCACGACAGCTAACTATGGCTACACCTTC.

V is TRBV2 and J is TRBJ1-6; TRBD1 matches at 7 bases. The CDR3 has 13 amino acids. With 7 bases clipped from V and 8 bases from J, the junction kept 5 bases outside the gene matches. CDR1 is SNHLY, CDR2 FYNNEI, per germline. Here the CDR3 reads CASNTGVDSPLHF. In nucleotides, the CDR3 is TGTGCCAGCAATACAGGGGTGGATTCACCCCTCCACTTT. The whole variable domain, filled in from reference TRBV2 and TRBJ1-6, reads EPEVTQTPSHQVTQMGQEVILRCVPISNHLYFYWYRQILGQKVEFLVSFYNNEISEKSEIFDDQFSVERPDGSNFTLKIRSTKLEDSAMYFCASNTGVDSPLHFGNGTRLTVT.

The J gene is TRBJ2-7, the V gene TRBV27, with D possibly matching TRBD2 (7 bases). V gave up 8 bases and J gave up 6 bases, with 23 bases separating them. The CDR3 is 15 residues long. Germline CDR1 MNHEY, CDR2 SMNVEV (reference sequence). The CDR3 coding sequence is TGTGCCAGCCGGGGTACTACAGGGAGGGGGTCCGAGCAGTACTTC. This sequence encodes CASRGTTGRGSEQYF.

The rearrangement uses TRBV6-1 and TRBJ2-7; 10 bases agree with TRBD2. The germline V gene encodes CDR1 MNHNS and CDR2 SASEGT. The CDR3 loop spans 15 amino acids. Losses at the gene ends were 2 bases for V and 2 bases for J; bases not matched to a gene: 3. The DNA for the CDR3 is TGTGCCAGCAGTGAATTAGCGGGGGGCACCTACGAGCAGTACTTC. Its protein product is CASSELAGGTYEQYF.

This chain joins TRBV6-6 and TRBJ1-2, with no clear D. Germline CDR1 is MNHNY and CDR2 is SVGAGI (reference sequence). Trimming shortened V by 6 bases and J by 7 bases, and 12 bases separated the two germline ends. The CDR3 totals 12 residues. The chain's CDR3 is CASRQPSVGYTF. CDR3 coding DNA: TGTGCCAGCAGACAGCCTTCGGTTGGCTACACCTTC.

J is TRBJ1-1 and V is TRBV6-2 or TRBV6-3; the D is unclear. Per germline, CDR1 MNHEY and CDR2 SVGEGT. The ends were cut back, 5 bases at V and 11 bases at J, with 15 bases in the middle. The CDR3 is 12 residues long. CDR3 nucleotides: TGTGCCAGCAGTCACAGACAAGGCAAGGCTTTCTTT. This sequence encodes CASSHRQGKAFF.

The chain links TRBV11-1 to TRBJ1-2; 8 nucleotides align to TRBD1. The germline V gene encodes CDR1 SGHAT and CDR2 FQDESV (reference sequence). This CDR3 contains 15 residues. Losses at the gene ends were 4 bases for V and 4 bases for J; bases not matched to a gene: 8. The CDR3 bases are TGTGCCAGCAGCTCGGACAGGGCCGAACTCTATGGCTACACCTTC. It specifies CASSSDRAELYGYTF.

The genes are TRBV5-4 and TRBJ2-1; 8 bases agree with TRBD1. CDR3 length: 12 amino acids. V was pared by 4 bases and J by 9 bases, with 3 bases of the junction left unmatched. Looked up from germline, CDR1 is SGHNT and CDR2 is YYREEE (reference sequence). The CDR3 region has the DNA TGTGCCAGCAGCCAACAGGGGGTTGAGCAGTTCTTC. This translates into CASSQQGVEQFF.

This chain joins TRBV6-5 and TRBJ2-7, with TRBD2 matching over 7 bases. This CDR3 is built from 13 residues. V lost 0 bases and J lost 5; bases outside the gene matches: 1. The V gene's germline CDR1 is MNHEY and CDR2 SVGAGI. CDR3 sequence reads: CASSYSGTNEQYF. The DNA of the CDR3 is TGTGCCAGCAGTTACTCAGGGACTAACGAGCAGTACTTC.

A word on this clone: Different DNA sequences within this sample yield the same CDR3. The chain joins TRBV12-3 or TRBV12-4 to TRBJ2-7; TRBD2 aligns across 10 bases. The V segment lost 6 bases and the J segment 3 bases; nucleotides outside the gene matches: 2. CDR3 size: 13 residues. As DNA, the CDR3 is TGTGCCAGCAGCTCTAGCGGGAGCTACGAGCAGTACTTC. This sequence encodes CASSSSGSYEQYF.

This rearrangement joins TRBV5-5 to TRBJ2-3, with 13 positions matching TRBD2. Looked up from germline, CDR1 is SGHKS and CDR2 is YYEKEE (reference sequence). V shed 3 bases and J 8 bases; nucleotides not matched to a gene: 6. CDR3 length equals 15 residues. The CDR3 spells CASSSPGTSGITQYF. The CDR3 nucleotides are TGTGCCAGCAGCTCACCTGGGACTAGCGGGATTACGCAGTATTTT.